Listed below are T cell receptor beta chains from one sample, sequenced in a study of Ad26.COV2.S vaccination and SARS-CoV-2 variants. The table came from immunoSEQ multiplex PCR; TCRdb's copy has only in-frame clones and leaves some out. The repertoire consists of hundreds of thousands of clones, with over 75% occurring once and the leading ten covering more than 9%. Sequenced here: peripheral blood, sampled in a trial of Ad26.COV2.S vaccine versus placebo. Every receptor here comes from a person between 18 and 59 years old who received the Ad26.COV2.S COVID-19 vaccine or a placebo. CDR3s include the opening cysteine and the closing phenylalanine or tryptophan. Some rows have no size entry. The others give once, few or many, or a class for an expanded clone.

TRBV3-1/TRBV3-2,18,.,TRBJ1-3,CASSQDFTPWGSGNTIYF
TRBV28,15,.,TRBJ1-2,CASSETGPTKHGYTF
TRBV2,15,.,TRBJ1-5,CASSETQGARQPQHF
TRBV30,13,.,TRBJ2-4,CAWMDETKNIQYF
TRBV9,15,.,TRBJ2-5,CASSVASGSGETQYF
TRBV7-6,15,once,TRBJ2-5,CASHSSAGQKETQYF
TRBV11-3,12,.,TRBJ2-2,CASSFGTGELFF
TRBV5-1,15,.,TRBJ2-3,CASSLAVAARDTQYF
TRBV4-1,16,.,TRBJ2-7,CASSQDARSGGYEQYF
TRBV9,16,.,TRBJ1-3,CASSVTGRSSGNTIYF
TRBV2,11,few,TRBJ1-5,CASSNNQPQHF
TRBV29-1,14,once,TRBJ1-2,CSVEVTGTGGRYTF
TRBV7-3,14,.,TRBJ2-1,CASSLALRSTEQFF
TRBV24-1,17,.,TRBJ2-3,CATSDTGTSGPTDTQYF
TRBV18,15,.,TRBJ2-7,CASSRVRDRSAEQYF
TRBV19,14,.,TRBJ2-2,CASIVRANTGELFF
TRBV6-2/TRBV6-3,17,.,TRBJ1-2,CASSYFLSGQKNYGYTF
TRBV7-9,15,.,TRBJ1-4,CASTRPRTGGEKLFF
TRBV27,17,.,TRBJ2-4,CASSPQTGQHPRDIQYF
TRBV19,12,.,TRBJ2-5,CASRDSSETQYF
TRBV29-1,14,.,TRBJ1-5,CSVGFGGGGQPQHF